The 20 T cell receptor beta chains below all came from one sample that was sequenced in a study of T cells after yellow fever vaccination (dated by TCRdb to between 2018 and 2021). The intended sense of this specimen's treatment or condition label: live attenuated yellow fever vaccine strain. Libraries were constructed by 5' RACE. Sequencing was carried out with an Illumina HiSeq 2500. The public sequencing data were trimmed at Q25 with fastp and processed into clonotypes with MiXCR by TCRdb, which kept only in-frame beta chains. CDR3 protein sequences are deduplicated, and each keeps its most common genes and DNA. Across this sample there are 250,000 or so distinct CDR3 sequences, with less than 7.5% seen only once. The leading ten clones occupy approximately 0.99% of the sample. The sample here was CD4+ T cells sorted from PBMCs, taken on the day of the yellow fever booster vaccination. The receptors shown here come from a man aged 25 to 45 who received the YFV17D yellow fever vaccine.

This chain uses TRBV5-4 with TRBJ2-7, with a weak D call TRBD1 (5 bases). The germline V gene has CDR1 SGHNT and CDR2 YYREEE (reference sequence). Trimming shortened V by 4 bases and J by 1 base, and 15 bases separated the two germline ends. The length of the CDR3 is 15 residues. The CDR3 sequence is CASSPNVDKSYEQYF. CDR3 bases: TGTGCCAGCAGCCCTAACGTGGACAAATCCTACGAGCAGTACTTC. The variable domain in full, with the rest retrieved from reference TRBV5-4 and TRBJ2-7, is ETGVTQSPTHLIKTRGQQVTLRCSSQSGHNTVSWYQQALGQGPQFIFQYYREEENGRGNFPPRFSGLQFPNYSSELNVNALELDDSALYLCASSPNVDKSYEQYFGPGTRLTVT.

The V and J genes are TRBV6-5 and TRBJ1-1, with D possibly TRBD1 on 5 matching bases. The CDR3 extends over 14 amino acids. V lost 2 bases and J lost 3, with 10 bases in between. Germline assignment: CDR1 MNHEY and CDR2 SVGAGI. In DNA, the CDR3 is TGTGCCAGCAGTTACGGCAGGGCGGACACTGAAGCTTTCTTT. Translated: CASSYGRADTEAFF.

The rearrangement links TRBV27 to TRBJ1-6, with a possible D match to TRBD1 (5 bases). This CDR3 is built from 15 residues. CDR1 is MNHEY, CDR2 SMNVEV, per germline (reference sequence). Trimming cost V 2 bases and J 7 bases, with 12 bases left between them. CDR3 bases: TGTGCCAGCAGTTTAGAGGGGCGGAGGAATTCACCCCTCCACTTT. Translation: CASSLEGRRNSPLHF.

On this clonotype itself: A single base separates this from a much larger clone, so it may be a read error. The chain recombines TRBV20-1 with TRBJ2-1; unclear D gene. Germline values: CDR1 DFQATT, CDR2 SNEGSKA (reference sequence). There are 14 residues in the CDR3. The CDR3 sequence: CSATRPPISNEQLF. CDR3 nucleotide sequence: TGCAGTGCAACCCGGCCCCCTATTAGCAATGAGCAGCTCTTC.

This clonotype was seen a handful of times. The gene calls are TRBV7-2 and TRBJ2-3; 13 nucleotides match TRBD2. Trimming removed 5 bases from V and 4 bases from J; junction bases left unmatched: 6. Germline V gives CDR1 SGHTA, CDR2 FQGNSA. This CDR3 has 16 amino acids. CDR3 protein: CASSTGLAGVADTQYF. CDR3 DNA: TGTGCCAGCAGCACAGGACTAGCGGGAGTAGCAGATACGCAGTATTTT.

This clonotype came up a few times. The chain couples TRBV6-4 to TRBJ2-7; D is perhaps TRBD2 (6 bases). The germline CDR1 and CDR2 sequences are MRHNA and SNTAGT. The length of the CDR3 is 18 residues. V dropped 4 bases and J dropped 5 bases, with 27 bases sitting between them. For the CDR3, the DNA is TGTGCCAGCAGTGCGACCGGGGTCCTAGGTCGGGGGAGGAACGAGCAGTACTTC. The encoded protein is CASSATGVLGRGRNEQYF.

The chain combines TRBV20-1 with TRBJ2-3, with a possible D match to TRBD2 (6 bases). The CDR3 has 16 residues. The germline gives CDR1 DFQATT, CDR2 SNEGSKA (reference sequence). The CDR3 nucleotides read TGCAATCCTTCCCGGGGAGGTATTCTTAGCACAGATACGCAGTATTTT. It encodes CNPSRGGILSTDTQYF.

The table lists this clonotype with a few counts. The chain carries TRBV25-1 and TRBJ1-1; TRBD1 might be the D (6 bases). The V end lost 6 bases, the J end lost 5 bases, and 22 bases lay between the germline ends. This CDR3 spans 16 amino acids. Germline V CDR1 and CDR2: MGHDK, SYGVNS. As DNA, the CDR3 is TGTGCCAGCAGAGGGGGAGGAAGGGCCAAGGGAACTGAAGCTTTCTTT. Its translation: CASRGGGRAKGTEAFF.

V usage is TRBV9 and J usage is TRBJ2-3; 7 bases fit TRBD2. CDR1 is SGDLS, CDR2 YYNGEE, per germline. The CDR3 totals 17 residues. V lost 3 bases and J lost 4; bases outside the gene matches: 14. Written as DNA, the CDR3 is TGTGCCAGCAGCGAGGATATGTCTAGCGGACTCCCAGATACGCAGTATTTT. It is translated as CASSEDMSSGLPDTQYF.

This clonotype came up many times. The chain combines TRBV20-1 with TRBJ1-6; D gene uncertain. V was cut by 6 bases and J by 0 bases, with 15 bases left in between. Germline values: CDR1 DFQATT, CDR2 SNEGSKA (reference sequence). The length of the CDR3 is 16 residues. The chain's CDR3 is CSAPTGRSSYNSPLHF. CDR3 in DNA: TGCAGTGCCCCCACGGGTCGAAGCTCCTATAATTCACCCCTCCACTTT.

The chain links TRBV5-6 to TRBJ1-1; 9 bases align to TRBD1. Germline V CDR1 and CDR2: SGHDT, YYEEEE. The CDR3 contains 14 residues. The trim removed 2 bases at V and 5 bases at J, leaving 4 bases unmatched. The CDR3 loop reads CASSFRDRETEAFF. Written as DNA, the CDR3 is TGTGCCAGCAGCTTTAGGGACAGGGAGACTGAAGCTTTCTTT.

This clonotype was picked up many times. This rearrangement joins TRBV20-1 to TRBJ2-3; 9 bases agree with TRBD2. J gave up 2 bases and V 6 bases, and 3 bases lay outside the gene matches. The germline CDR1 and CDR2 sequences are DFQATT and SNEGSKA (reference sequence). The length of the CDR3 is 13 residues. The CDR3 region has the DNA TGCAGTGCAGCTAGCGGGACCACAGATACGCAGTATTTT. It translates to CSAASGTTDTQYF.

The table lists this clonotype with many counts. The chain combines TRBV20-1 with TRBJ1-1, with D perhaps matching TRBD1 (5 bases). Trimming shortened V by 4 bases and J by 1 base, and 10 bases separated the two germline ends. In germline, CDR1 is DFQATT, CDR2 SNEGSKA (reference sequence). This CDR3 is built from 13 residues. The CDR3 protein is CSATRQTNTEAFF. The DNA of the CDR3 is TGCAGTGCTACAAGACAGACGAACACTGAAGCTTTCTTT.

This clonotype was counted between two and nine times. The rearrangement links TRBV5-1 to TRBJ1-2, with no clear D. This CDR3 comprises 13 residues. Trimming shortened V by 4 bases and J by 4 bases, and 11 bases separated the two germline ends. The germline gives CDR1 SGHRS, CDR2 YFSETQ. The CDR3 region has the DNA TGCGCCAGCAGCAGGGAGGAAAGCTATGGCTACACCTTC. Translation gives CASSREESYGYTF.

This clonotype turned up a few times. V usage is TRBV6-2 or TRBV6-3 and J usage is TRBJ2-5; 9 bases are shared with TRBD1. J lost 6 bases, V lost 4 bases, and 9 bases had no gene match. The CDR3 spans 15 residues. Germline CDR1 reads MNHEY; CDR2 reads SVGEGT. The CDR3 DNA reads TGTGCCAGCAGTTCCGGACAGGGGAGAGGAAAGACCCAGTACTTC. As protein: CASSSGQGRGKTQYF.

The J gene is TRBJ2-7, the V gene TRBV4-3, with 7 bases identical to TRBD2. V was pared by 4 bases and J by 3 bases, with 12 bases of the junction left unmatched. The V gene's germline CDR1 is LGHNA and CDR2 YSLEER. This CDR3 is built from 16 residues. The CDR3 region is CASSPARLADDYEQYF. The CDR3 DNA is TGCGCCAGCAGCCCGGCCCGACTAGCCGATGACTACGAGCAGTACTTC.

This clonotype was detected a few times. The chain uses TRBV7-9 and TRBJ2-7; D is ambiguous. The germline V and J ends were trimmed by 4 bases and 6 bases, with 13 bases remaining between them. Germline CDR1 and CDR2: SEHNR and FQNEAQ (reference sequence). The CDR3 consists of 13 residues. In nucleotides, the CDR3 is TGTGCCAGCAGCTCCAACATAGGTTCCGAGCAGTACTTC. Translated, it gives CASSSNIGSEQYF.

Many counts were recorded for this clonotype. CDR3 nucleotides: TGCGCCAGCTCGCACAACGGGCTCCAGAACACTGAAGCTTTCTTT. This translates into CASSHNGLQNTEAFF. This chain uses TRBV5-1 with TRBJ1-1, with unresolved D. CDR3 length: 15 residues. V was trimmed by 7 bases and J by 1 base, leaving 17 bases between them. Germline CDR1 reads SGHRS; CDR2 reads YFSETQ.

V gene TRBV20-1 combines with J gene TRBJ2-3, with D tentatively TRBD1 or TRBD2 (6 bases each). Trimming pared 6 bases from V and 7 bases from J, leaving 17 bases between. CDR3 length: 13 amino acids. The germline V gene has CDR1 DFQATT and CDR2 SNEGSKA (reference sequence). The CDR3 is CSARGLSVYTQYF. The CDR3 DNA reads TGCAGTGCCAGGGGACTGTCAGTCTATACGCAGTATTTT.

This clonotype occurred a few times. The chain combines TRBV25-1 with TRBJ1-1; D possibly corresponds to TRBD1 (5 bases). The germline CDR1 and CDR2 sequences are MGHDK and SYGVNS. The V end lost 0 bases, the J end lost 5 bases, and 13 bases lay between the germline ends. The CDR3 sequence is 15 residues long. In DNA, the CDR3 is TGTGCCAGCAGTGAATATCTGGGGCGGAAGACTGAAGCTTTCTTT. Encoded protein: CASSEYLGRKTEAFF. Supplemented by reference TRBV25-1 and TRBJ1-1, the full variable domain reads EADIYQTPRYLVIGTGKKITLECSQTMGHDKMYWYQQDPGMELHLIHYSYGVNSTEKGDLSSESTVSRIRTEHFPLTLESARPSHTSQYLCASSEYLGRKTEAFFGQGTRLTVV.